Following are 27 T cell receptor beta chains from one sample sequenced in a study of blood T cell repertoires in COVID-19. Profiling relied on immunoSEQ multiplex PCR, and the TCRdb table lists in-frame clones only, not all of them. This sample has some 530,000 clones, with around nine tenths found just once. Sequencing was done on a sample of PBMCs or T cells enriched from blood (not recorded which). The source of these receptors is a woman aged 55-75 years who had recovered from COVID-19.

The chain employs TRBV19 and TRBJ1-4; D remains ambiguous. The CDR3 is 14 amino acids. V gave up 3 bases and J gave up 7 bases, with 12 bases separating them. Germline V gene data show CDR1 as LNHDA and CDR2 as SQIVND (reference sequence). The CDR3 bases are TGTGCCAGTAGTATTAAGAGGGCCGGTGAAAAACTGTTTTTT. This translates into CASSIKRAGEKLFF.

This chain links TRBV10-3 with TRBJ1-2; 11 bases line up with TRBD1. CDR1 is ENHRY and CDR2 is SYGVKD in the germline V gene. J was trimmed by 8 bases and V by 8 bases; bases with no gene match: 7. The CDR3 sequence is 13 residues long. CDR3 sequence reads: CAIQDRGLNGYTF. In DNA, the CDR3 is TGTGCCATCCAGGACAGGGGGCTTAACGGCTACACCTTC.

The CDR3 nucleotides are TGTGCCAGCCACAGGGGTGGAAACACCATATATTTT. This sequence encodes CASHRGGNTIYF. V is TRBV12-3 or TRBV12-4 and J is TRBJ1-3; 7 bases are shared with TRBD1. The CDR3 runs to 12 residues. V gave up 8 bases and J gave up 3 bases; unmatched junction bases: 1.

This chain uses TRBV3-1 (or the pseudogene TRBV3-2) with TRBJ2-2, with D maybe TRBD2 (5 bases). With 4 bases removed from V and 6 bases from J, the gap between germline ends came to 12 bases. CDR3 length: 14 residues. Germline V gene lookup returns CDR1 LGHDT and CDR2 YNNKEL (reference sequence). The CDR3 here is CASSPPGVAGELFF. CDR3 bases: TGTGCCAGCAGCCCACCCGGGGTCGCCGGGGAGCTGTTTTTT.

The chain has TRBV7-9 and TRBJ2-7, with TRBD1 as a possible D gene (6 bases). V lost 5 bases and J lost 5, with 16 bases in between. Germline V CDR1 and CDR2: SEHNR, FQNEAQ (reference sequence). The CDR3 loop spans 14 amino acids. As DNA, the CDR3 is TGTGCCAGCAGCGGTCTGGCAGGGGAAGACGAGCAGTACTTC. This encodes CASSGLAGEDEQYF.

The CDR3 reads CATSSGHPGLGSYEQYF. The CDR3 nucleotides read TGTGCCACCAGCAGCGGCCACCCGGGATTAGGGTCCTACGAGCAGTACTTC. The chain joins TRBV15 to TRBJ2-7; D perhaps matches TRBD2 (5 bases). V was trimmed by 3 bases and J by 1 base, leaving 19 bases between them. The V gene's germline CDR1 is LNHNV and CDR2 YYDKDF (reference sequence). This CDR3 contains 17 residues.

The V and J genes are TRBV5-1 and TRBJ2-1, with 11 bases matching TRBD2. V trimming: 3 bases; J trimming: 4 bases; junction bases outside the gene matches: 3. The CDR3 has 15 residues. Looked up from germline, CDR1 is SGHRS and CDR2 is YFSETQ. CDR3 bases: TGCGCCAGCAGCTCACTAGCGGGGGCTTACAATGAGCAGTTCTTC. Translating gives CASSSLAGAYNEQFF.

This clone appeared once. V usage is TRBV27 and J usage is TRBJ1-1; TRBD1 is a possible D gene (5 bases). The CDR3 consists of 15 residues. Germline-derived CDR1 and CDR2 are MNHEY and SMNVEV (reference sequence). Trimming removed 0 bases from V and 4 bases from J, with 12 bases in between. This CDR3 reads CASSLSAGGGTEAFF. CDR3 coding DNA: TGTGCCAGCAGTTTATCGGCGGGGGGGGGCACTGAAGCTTTCTTT.

The chain has TRBV5-1 and TRBJ2-5, with 7 bases that match TRBD2. Germline V gives CDR1 SGHRS, CDR2 YFSETQ. The trim removed 1 base at V and 2 bases at J, leaving 5 bases unmatched. The CDR3 is 15 residues long. CDR3 sequence reads: CASSLSSGGQETQYF. The CDR3 nucleotides are TGCGCCAGCAGCTTGTCTAGCGGCGGTCAAGAGACCCAGTACTTC.

This chain connects TRBV5-5 to TRBJ2-1; TRBD1 aligns across 10 bases. Germline loops: CDR1 SGHKS, CDR2 YYEKEE (reference sequence). The CDR3 totals 16 residues. The V and J ends lost 4 bases and 8 bases, in that order; junction bases with no gene match: 12. For the CDR3, the DNA is TGTGCCAGCAGCGCTGACAGGGGGCTAGGGTCGCATGAGCAGTTCTTC. It codes for CASSADRGLGSHEQFF.

V gene TRBV19 combines with J gene TRBJ2-2; weak D call: TRBD1 (5 bases). V lost 4 bases and J 0 bases, leaving 12 bases between the germline ends. Germline values: CDR1 LNHDA, CDR2 SQIVND (reference sequence). This CDR3 has 16 residues. CDR3 residues: CASSTTGTANTGELFF. In DNA, the CDR3 is TGTGCCAGTAGTACCACAGGAACGGCGAACACCGGGGAGCTGTTTTTT. The full variable domain, with the rest looked up from reference TRBV19 and TRBJ2-2, is DGGITQSPKYLFRKEGQNVTLSCEQNLNHDAMYWYRQDPGQGLRLIYYSQIVNDFQKGDIAEGYSVSREKKESFPLTVTSAQKNPTAFYLCASSTTGTANTGELFFGEGSRLTVL.

The chain links TRBV3-1 (or the pseudogene TRBV3-2) to TRBJ1-1; the D gene is possibly TRBD1 (5 bases). Trimming took 4 bases from V and 7 from J, leaving 7 bases between them. This CDR3 comprises 11 residues. Germline CDR1 and CDR2: LGHDT and YNNKEL (reference sequence). The CDR3 DNA reads TGTGCCAGCAGCCTTCAGGGTGAAGCTTTCTTT. It yields the protein CASSLQGEAFF.

The chain joins TRBV5-1 to TRBJ1-1, with D perhaps matching TRBD1 (6 bases). The CDR3 has 15 residues. Germline V gives CDR1 SGHRS, CDR2 YFSETQ. Trimming took 3 bases from V and 0 from J, leaving 12 bases between them. The CDR3 here is CASSWGGTMNTEAFF. CDR3 sequence (DNA): TGCGCCAGCAGCTGGGGGGGCACCATGAACACTGAAGCTTTCTTT.

This sequence joins TRBV6-1 and TRBJ1-2, with D perhaps matching TRBD1 (5 bases). Germline V lookup: CDR1 MNHNS, CDR2 SASEGT. The CDR3 has 14 residues. Trimming stripped 3 bases from V and 8 bases from J, with 16 bases between. As DNA, the CDR3 is TGTGCCAGCAGTGATGCGCCTGCGGGGGAAGGCTACACCTTC. Translation gives CASSDAPAGEGYTF.

As to this clone: Other DNA sequences in this specimen translate into the identical CDR3. The chain couples TRBV7-2 to TRBJ2-5; the match to TRBD2 covers 12 bases. Germline CDR1 SGHTA, CDR2 FQGNSA. The V gene end was trimmed by 1 base and the J gene end by 2 bases; junction bases not matched to a gene: 2. This CDR3 comprises 16 residues. CDR3: CASSLGLAGGQETQYF. The CDR3 bases are TGTGCCAGCAGCTTAGGCCTAGCGGGGGGGCAAGAGACCCAGTACTTC.

The gene calls are TRBV12-5 and TRBJ1-5; 9 nucleotides agree with TRBD1. CDR1 and CDR2 from the germline V gene are LGHNT and FRNRAP. V dropped 6 bases and J dropped 6; count of bases not matched to a gene: 9. This CDR3 comprises 15 residues. As DNA, the CDR3 is TGTGCTAGTGGCCCGACTCCACAGGGGGCTCAGCCCCAGCATTTT. Translated: CASGPTPQGAQPQHF.

With respect to this clone: In the same sample, other DNA sequences code for this CDR3. This chain joins TRBV19 and TRBJ1-5; D uncertain. The V gene lost 1 base and the J gene lost 2 bases, with 9 bases spanning the gap. The CDR3 covers 15 residues. The germline CDR1 and CDR2 sequences are LNHDA and SQIVND (reference sequence). The CDR3 coding sequence is TGTGCCAGTAGTATAGGCCAGGTAGGCAATCAGCCCCAGCATTTT. It yields the protein CASSIGQVGNQPQHF.

J is TRBJ1-2 and V is TRBV30; maybe TRBD1 (6 bases). The CDR3 has 12 residues. CDR1 and CDR2 (germline): GTSNPN, SVGIG (reference sequence). Between the trimmed V and J ends, which lost 3 bases and 4 bases, there was a span of 9 bases. CDR3 protein: CAWSQDSYGYTF. CDR3 nucleotides: TGTGCCTGGAGCCAGGACAGCTATGGCTACACCTTC.

The chain couples TRBV7-9 to TRBJ2-1, with 12 bases matching TRBD2. V trimming: 3 bases; J trimming: 8 bases; junction bases outside the gene matches: 17. From germline, CDR1 is SEHNR and CDR2 FQNEAQ (reference sequence). The CDR3 spans 19 residues. The CDR3 is CASSFPREASGGARDEQFF. CDR3 DNA: TGTGCCAGCAGCTTTCCTAGAGAGGCTAGCGGGGGGGCCAGGGATGAGCAGTTCTTC.

V is TRBV9 and J is TRBJ2-5; 9 bases map to TRBD1. V dropped 3 bases and J dropped 5; count of bases not matched to a gene: 5. The CDR3 totals 14 residues. The germline V gene has CDR1 SGDLS and CDR2 YYNGEE. The CDR3 DNA follows: TGTGCCAGCAGCGCTCGGACAGGGGATGAGACCCAGTACTTC. It yields the protein CASSARTGDETQYF.

The J gene is TRBJ1-2, the V gene TRBV2, with D perhaps matching TRBD1 (5 bases). Germline V gene sequence: CDR1 SNHLY, CDR2 FYNNEI. The ends were cut back, 7 bases at V and 10 bases at J, with 19 bases in the middle. The CDR3 consists of 13 residues. CDR3 region: CASTSKQVDVYTF. The CDR3 DNA reads TGTGCCAGCACCTCGAAACAGGTCGATGTCTACACCTTC.

This clone has only one observation. The rearrangement joins TRBV10-3 to TRBJ1-6; D uncertain. The germline V gene encodes CDR1 ENHRY and CDR2 SYGVKD. V was trimmed by 3 bases and J by 6 bases, leaving 9 bases between them. There are 14 residues in the CDR3. DNA of the CDR3: TGTGCCATCAGTGACGCAGGCCGTAATTCACCCCTCCACTTT. Its protein product is CAISDAGRNSPLHF.

This clone has just one count. V usage is TRBV2 and J usage is TRBJ1-5; possibly TRBD1 for D (5 bases). Germline V gene sequence: CDR1 SNHLY, CDR2 FYNNEI. This CDR3 contains 13 residues. V lost 6 bases, J lost 6 bases, and 12 bases lay in between. The CDR3 DNA reads TGTGCCAGCAGGGGCAGGGAAACTCAGCCCCAGCATTTT. It encodes CASRGRETQPQHF.

Written as DNA, the CDR3 is TGTGCCAGCAGCGTAGCTGGAACAGGGGGGAACACCATATATTTT. Encoded protein: CASSVAGTGGNTIYF. The V gene is TRBV9, the J gene TRBJ1-3; 8 positions match TRBD1. The germline V gene encodes CDR1 SGDLS and CDR2 YYNGEE. V dropped 0 bases and J dropped 7; count of bases not matched to a gene: 6. The CDR3 totals 15 residues. Full variable domain (rest looked up from reference TRBV9 and TRBJ1-3): DSGVTQTPKHLITATGQRVTLRCSPRSGDLSVYWYQQSLDQGLQFLIQYYNGEERAKGNILERFSAQQFPDLHSELNLSSLELGDSALYFCASSVAGTGGNTIYFGEGSWLTVV.

The rearrangement uses TRBV5-1 and TRBJ2-3; D is uncertain. The germline gives CDR1 SGHRS, CDR2 YFSETQ. The CDR3 sequence is 14 residues long. V was trimmed by 0 bases and J by 2 bases, leaving 7 bases between them. The CDR3 sequence is CASSLDKITDTQYF. The CDR3 DNA reads as TGCGCCAGCAGCTTGGACAAGATCACAGATACGCAGTATTTT.

This clone was observed a handful of times. V gene TRBV6-1 combines with J gene TRBJ1-2; 8 nucleotides match TRBD1. This CDR3 comprises 15 residues. The germline V gene has CDR1 MNHNS and CDR2 SASEGT. Germline trimming cut 1 base from V and 4 bases from J; bases unmatched to any gene: 5. The DNA of the CDR3 is TGTGCCAGCAGTGAAGGATCCGGGACAGGCTATGGCTACACCTTC. Translating gives CASSEGSGTGYGYTF.

The J gene is TRBJ2-2, the V gene TRBV7-9; D remains unclear. The CDR3 loop spans 15 amino acids. V lost 2 bases to trimming and J lost 5 bases, with 12 bases between them. Germline CDR1 and CDR2: SEHNR and FQNEAQ (reference sequence). CDR3 sequence reads: CASSLTYSTTGELFF. The CDR3 DNA follows: TGTGCCAGCAGCTTAACGTACAGTACAACCGGGGAGCTGTTTTTT.